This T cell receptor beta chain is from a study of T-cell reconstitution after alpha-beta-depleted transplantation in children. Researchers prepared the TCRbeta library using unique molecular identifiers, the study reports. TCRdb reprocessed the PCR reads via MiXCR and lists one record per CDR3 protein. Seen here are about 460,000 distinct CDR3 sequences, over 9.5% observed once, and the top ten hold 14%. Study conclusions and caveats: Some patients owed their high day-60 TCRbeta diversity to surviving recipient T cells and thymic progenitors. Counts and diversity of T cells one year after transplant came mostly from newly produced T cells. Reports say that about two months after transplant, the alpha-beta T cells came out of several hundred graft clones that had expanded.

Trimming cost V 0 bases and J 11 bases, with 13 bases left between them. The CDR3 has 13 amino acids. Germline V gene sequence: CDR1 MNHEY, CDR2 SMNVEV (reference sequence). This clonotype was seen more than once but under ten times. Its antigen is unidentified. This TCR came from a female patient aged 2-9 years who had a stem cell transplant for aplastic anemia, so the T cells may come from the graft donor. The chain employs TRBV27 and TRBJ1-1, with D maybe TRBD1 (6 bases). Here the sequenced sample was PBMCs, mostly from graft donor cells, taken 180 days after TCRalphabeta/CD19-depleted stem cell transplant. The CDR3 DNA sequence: TGTGCCAGCAGTTTATCCTACAGGGATGCGGCTTTCTTT. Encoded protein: CASSLSYRDAAFF.